The present entry profiles one T cell receptor (beta chain) with its context. The antigen is not known. These data are taken from a study of cytomegalovirus exposure and HLA in healthy donors. The CDR3 is 16 residues long. V lost 6 bases and J lost 0, with 15 bases in between. Germline V gene sequence: CDR1 LNHNV, CDR2 YYDKDF (reference sequence). Regarding the study as a whole: Overall, roughly 170 TCR beta chains were annotated as cytomegalovirus-associated.

PCR involved 60 Vbeta and 13 Jbeta primers. Assay: immunoSEQ multiplex PCR; the TCRdb copy retains only in-frame clones and omits some. The repertoire includes about 190,000 clones, over 70% of them detected once, and 2% to 2.5% sits in the top ten. This sequence joins TRBV15 and TRBJ1-3, with D maybe TRBD1 (5 bases). The origin of this receptor is a woman aged 25 to 39 in good health and CMV-seronegative. Sequenced sample: PBMCs. In nucleotides, the CDR3 is TGTGCCACCAGTACCCGACAGATCAGCTCTGGAAACACCATATATTTT. Protein product: CATSTRQISSGNTIYF.